Following are 2 T cell receptor beta chains from one sample sequenced in a study of patients and donors after allogeneic stem cell transplantation. TCRdb re-analysed the RT-PCR reads in MiXCR, keeping a single row per CDR3 protein. Of about 150,000 distinct CDR3 sequences in the sample, roughly 35% are singletons; the top ten hold 50%. What was sequenced was blood, either unsorted or a sorted T cell fraction (not recorded which). Every receptor here comes from a human donor who was either an allogeneic HSCT recipient or a stem cell or donor lymphocyte infusion donor (not recorded which). It is not recorded whose cells these are; they may come from a transplant donor.

The V call is TRBV7-9, the J call TRBJ1-2; no clear D. CDR1 is SEHNR and CDR2 is FQNEAQ in the germline V gene (reference sequence). The CDR3 loop spans 15 amino acids. The V and J ends lost 4 bases and 4 bases respectively, with 16 bases between them. CDR3 in amino acids: CASSSPVPGGYGYTF. The DNA for the CDR3 is TGTGCCAGCAGCTCACCAGTCCCGGGAGGCTATGGCTACACCTTC. Using reference TRBV7-9 and TRBJ1-2 for the parts outside the CDR3, the full variable domain is DTGVSQNPRHKITKRGQNVTFRCDPISEHNRLYWYRQTLGQGPEFLTYFQNEAQLEKSRLLSDRFSAERPKGSFSTLEIQRTEQGDSAMYLCASSSPVPGGYGYTFGSGTRLTVV.

In DNA, the CDR3 is TGCAGTGCCAGGGTAGCAGGGGGCTCTTCGAATGAGCAGTTCTTC. It encodes CSARVAGGSSNEQFF. V gene TRBV20-1 combines with J gene TRBJ2-1; 8 nucleotides align to TRBD1. The CDR3 spans 15 residues. Germline CDR1 DFQATT, CDR2 SNEGSKA (reference sequence). V trimming: 6 bases; J trimming: 7 bases; junction bases outside the gene matches: 14.